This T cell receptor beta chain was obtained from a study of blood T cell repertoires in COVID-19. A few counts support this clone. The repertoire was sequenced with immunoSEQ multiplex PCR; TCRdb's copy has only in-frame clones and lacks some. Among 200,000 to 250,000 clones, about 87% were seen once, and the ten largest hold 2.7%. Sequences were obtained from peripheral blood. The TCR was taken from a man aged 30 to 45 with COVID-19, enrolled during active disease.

The CDR3 loop reads CASSIGATVTYEQYF. The CDR3 DNA sequence: TGTGCCAGTAGTATTGGAGCGACAGTAACCTACGAGCAGTACTTC. This chain uses TRBV19 with TRBJ2-7; TRBD1 might be the D (5 bases). Trimming took off 3 bases at V and 2 bases at J, with 14 bases between the two ends. This CDR3 has 15 amino acids. Germline lookup yields CDR1 LNHDA and CDR2 SQIVND (reference sequence).